This TCR beta chain was captured in a study of cytomegalovirus exposure and HLA in healthy donors. Study-level findings and limits: The classifier reportedly diagnosed cytomegalovirus status with high sensitivity and specificity. Immune exposure information comprised only CMV serostatus. Some V segments, TRBV6-2 and TRBV6-3 among them, were indistinguishable and were therefore excluded.

To note about this clone: Its target is unknown.

PCR involved 60 Vbeta and 13 Jbeta primers. Sequencing was performed with immunoSEQ multiplex PCR; in TCRdb, only in-frame clones are kept and a portion is missing. The table lists over 100,000 clones, over 65% of them singletons, with 2.5% to 3% in the top ten. Per the germline V gene, CDR1 is SGHDT and CDR2 is YYEEEE. V dropped 0 bases and J dropped 7 bases, with 10 bases sitting between them. This CDR3 comprises 13 residues. This chain connects TRBV5-6 to TRBJ1-2; possible D gene TRBD1, 5 bases. Sequenced: PBMCs. This receptor was taken from a man in his forties in good health and CMV-seronegative. The CDR3 region is CASSLAQGGGYTF. The CDR3 nucleotides are TGTGCCAGCAGCTTGGCGCAGGGAGGTGGCTACACCTTC.